The 28 T cell receptor beta chains presented below share a single source sample, sequenced in a study of blood T cell repertoires in COVID-19. Profiling relied on immunoSEQ multiplex PCR, and the TCRdb table lists in-frame clones only, not all of them. The table lists almost 500,000 clones, about nine tenths of them singletons. Sequenced: PBMCs or T cells enriched from blood (not recorded which). All receptors come from a woman aged 60-75 years who had recovered from COVID-19.

The rearrangement joins TRBV5-1 to TRBJ2-2, with 8 bases identical to TRBD2. The CDR3 runs to 16 residues. Germline CDR1 is SGHRS and CDR2 is YFSETQ. The ends lost 7 bases at V and 0 bases at J; junction bases unmatched: 8. The CDR3 sequence: CASLPGGGANTGELFF. The CDR3 DNA sequence: TGCGCCAGCTTACCGGGAGGGGGGGCGAACACCGGGGAGCTGTTTTTT.

The count of this clone is one. The chain is built from TRBV7-2 and TRBJ1-5; perhaps TRBD1 as D (5 bases). With 1 base removed from V and 0 bases from J, the gap between germline ends came to 7 bases. Germline V gene data show CDR1 as SGHTA and CDR2 as FQGNSA. The CDR3 totals 15 residues. CDR3 region: CASSLGQPSNQPQHF. CDR3 sequence (DNA): TGTGCCAGCAGCTTAGGACAGCCTAGCAATCAGCCCCAGCATTTT.

This chain joins TRBV19 and TRBJ1-3; possibly TRBD1 for D (5 bases). Trimming cost V 8 bases and J 2 bases, with 16 bases left between them. The V gene's germline CDR1 is LNHDA and CDR2 SQIVND (reference sequence). This CDR3 has 15 residues. The CDR3 spells CASAYVTATGNTIYF. The CDR3 nucleotides read TGTGCCAGTGCTTATGTGACAGCGACTGGAAACACCATATATTTT.

Only one count was recorded for this clone. The chain couples TRBV3-1 (or the pseudogene TRBV3-2) to TRBJ2-2; D remains unclear. The CDR3 extends over 13 amino acids. Germline CDR1 is LGHDT and CDR2 is YNNKEL (reference sequence). Trimming pared 1 base from V and 4 bases from J, leaving 4 bases between. CDR3 loop: CASSQGATGELFF. The CDR3, as DNA: TGTGCCAGCAGCCAAGGGGCCACCGGGGAGCTGTTTTTT.

CDR3 coding DNA: TGTGCCAGCTCAGCGGGGCCGCTCGGAAACACCATATATTTT. This codes for CASSAGPLGNTIYF. The chain combines TRBV18 with TRBJ1-3, with a tentative D call TRBD1 (5 bases). The ends were cut back, 5 bases at V and 4 bases at J, with 12 bases in the middle. Germline V gives CDR1 KGHSH, CDR2 LQKENI. The CDR3 totals 14 residues.

This clone was picked up a small number of times. V usage is TRBV2 and J usage is TRBJ2-2; the match to TRBD2 covers 11 bases. The germline V gene encodes CDR1 SNHLY and CDR2 FYNNEI. Unmatched junction bases numbered 9, after V lost 7 bases and J lost 5 bases. The CDR3 sequence is 16 residues long. The CDR3 sequence is CASTGSGTSGTGELFF. CDR3 nucleotides: TGTGCCAGCACCGGTTCCGGGACTAGCGGTACCGGGGAGCTGTTTTTT.

The chain couples TRBV5-1 to TRBJ2-6; possible D gene TRBD1, 5 bases. CDR1 and CDR2 from the germline V gene are SGHRS and YFSETQ. CDR3 length equals 15 residues. Trimming stripped 4 bases from V and 0 bases from J, with 8 bases between. This CDR3 reads CASSVDSSGANVLTF. The CDR3 nucleotides are TGCGCCAGCAGCGTAGACAGCTCTGGGGCCAACGTCCTGACTTTC.

The CDR3 DNA reads TGCGCCAGCAGTGGTTCTATGGGGAGGAGGACTGAAGCTTTCTTT. Amino acid sequence: CASSGSMGRRTEAFF. The chain has TRBV10-1 and TRBJ1-1; D is uncertain. Trimming took 4 bases from V and 5 from J, leaving 17 bases between them. This CDR3 comprises 15 residues. Germline V gives CDR1 WNHNN, CDR2 SYGVQD (reference sequence).

The chain combines TRBV12-5 with TRBJ1-1; D remains unclear. This CDR3 spans 12 amino acids. The germline V and J ends were trimmed by 6 bases and 0 bases, with 5 bases remaining between them. Germline assignment: CDR1 LGHNT and CDR2 FRNRAP. Here the CDR3 reads CASGLLNTEAFF. The CDR3 DNA reads as TGTGCTAGTGGCCTTCTGAACACTGAAGCTTTCTTT. Variable domain in full (rest from reference TRBV12-5 and TRBJ1-1): DARVTQTPRHKVTEMGQEVTMRCQPILGHNTVFWYRQTMMQGLELLAYFRNRAPLDDSGMPKDRFSAEMPDATLATLKIQPSEPRDSAVYFCASGLLNTEAFFGQGTRLTVV.

V and J are TRBV2 and TRBJ2-1, with D perhaps TRBD1 (5 bases). CDR1 is SNHLY, CDR2 FYNNEI, per germline. The V end lost 4 bases, the J end lost 5 bases, and 15 bases lay between the germline ends. The CDR3 length is 15 residues. CDR3 in DNA: TGTGCCAGCAGTGGGATTGGGGCCTCAAACAATGAGCAGTTCTTC. Protein product: CASSGIGASNNEQFF.

A single count supports this clone. V gene TRBV20-1 combines with J gene TRBJ1-3; the D gene is possibly TRBD1 (5 bases). CDR1 and CDR2 from the germline V gene are DFQATT and SNEGSKA (reference sequence). The CDR3 consists of 13 residues. V lost 3 bases to trimming and J lost 4 bases, with 10 bases between them. The CDR3 sequence is CSASPPGGNTIYF. The CDR3 region has the DNA TGCAGTGCTAGTCCCCCAGGGGGAAACACCATATATTTT.

The rearrangement links TRBV7-8 to TRBJ2-5, with D maybe TRBD2 (5 bases). CDR3 size: 15 residues. Germline CDR1 SGHVS, CDR2 FQNEAQ. Between the trimmed V and J ends, which lost 1 base and 7 bases, there was a span of 16 bases. The CDR3 region is CASSLVTGRGGTQYF. As DNA, the CDR3 is TGTGCCAGCAGCTTAGTGACGGGGAGAGGTGGGACCCAGTACTTC. The entire variable domain, with the rest obtained from reference TRBV7-8 and TRBJ2-5, is as follows: GAGVSQSPRYKVAKRGQDVALRCDPISGHVSLFWYQQALGQGPEFLTYFQNEAQLDKSGLPSDRFFAERPEGSVSTLKIQRTQQEDSAVYLCASSLVTGRGGTQYFGPGTRLLVL.

The chain joins TRBV5-6 to TRBJ2-7; TRBD1 aligns across 8 bases. The CDR3 runs to 14 residues. The germline gives CDR1 SGHDT, CDR2 YYEEEE. J gave up 7 bases and V 0 bases, and 6 bases lay outside the gene matches. CDR3 nucleotides: TGTGCCAGCAGCTTGGGACAGGGGATCTGGGAGCAGTACTTC. Protein: CASSLGQGIWEQYF.

V and J are TRBV12-5 and TRBJ1-1; 7 nucleotides line up with TRBD1. In germline, CDR1 is LGHNT, CDR2 FRNRAP. V lost 6 bases to trimming and J lost 0 bases; unmatched junction nucleotides: 4. The CDR3 loop spans 14 amino acids. The CDR3 loop is CASGWGQLNTEAFF. CDR3 nucleotides: TGTGCTAGTGGCTGGGGACAGCTGAACACTGAAGCTTTCTTT.

The chain joins TRBV5-3 to TRBJ2-7; 7 nucleotides line up with TRBD1. TRBV5-3 belongs to the ORF category, with a function that is uncertain. The trim removed 6 bases at V and 6 bases at J, leaving 9 bases unmatched. CDR3 length equals 13 residues. CDR3 protein: CARTEDRLGEQYF. CDR3 bases: TGTGCCAGAACAGAGGACAGGTTGGGCGAGCAGTACTTC.

Points on this clone: A junction boundary mismatches the germline segment, possibly from a read error. This chain joins TRBV5-1 and TRBJ2-1; no clear D. The CDR3 is 14 residues long. Germline V gives CDR1 SGHRS, CDR2 YFSETQ. The DNA for the CDR3 is TGCGCCAGCACCTTGGGCGGCGCCCACAATGAGCAGTTCTTC. Its protein is CASTLGGAHNEQFF.

This chain links TRBV19 with TRBJ2-7, with D perhaps matching TRBD2 (6 bases). CDR1 is LNHDA and CDR2 is SQIVND in the germline V gene (reference sequence). The CDR3 runs 15 residues. V lost 6 bases and J 3 bases, leaving 18 bases between the germline ends. In DNA form, the CDR3 reads TGTGCCAGTAGCAAAATCGGATACGGGGGCTACGAGCAGTACTTC. It encodes CASSKIGYGGYEQYF.

This clone was detected only once. This chain uses TRBV15 with TRBJ1-1; 7 nucleotides match TRBD1. Germline CDR1 is LNHNV and CDR2 is YYDKDF (reference sequence). V was pared by 7 bases and J by 4 bases, with 6 bases of the junction left unmatched. The CDR3 contains 13 residues. The CDR3 DNA reads TGTGCCACCAAGACCCAGGGGGTCACTGAAGCTTTCTTT. Translating it yields CATKTQGVTEAFF.

V is TRBV2 and J is TRBJ2-2; 9 bases align to TRBD1. V lost 6 bases, J lost 0 bases, and 2 bases stayed unmatched. CDR3 length: 15 amino acids. The germline gives CDR1 SNHLY, CDR2 FYNNEI. The CDR3 loop is CASRGQGANTGELFF. In DNA form, the CDR3 reads TGTGCCAGCAGGGGACAGGGAGCGAACACCGGGGAGCTGTTTTTT.

The chain couples TRBV2 to TRBJ2-1; 14 bases match TRBD2. The CDR3 is 15 amino acids. V lost 5 bases and J lost 5; bases outside the gene matches: 2. Germline-derived CDR1 and CDR2 are SNHLY and FYNNEI. This CDR3 is CASSLGLAGDNEQFF. CDR3 nucleotides: TGTGCCAGCAGTTTGGGACTAGCGGGAGACAATGAGCAGTTCTTC.

The chain recombines TRBV9 with TRBJ1-5; unclear D gene. There are 12 residues in the CDR3. V was clipped by 4 bases and J by 8 bases, with 10 bases between them. CDR1 is SGDLS and CDR2 is YYNGEE in the germline V gene. CDR3 loop: CASSSGSEPQHF. The CDR3 nucleotides are TGTGCCAGCAGCTCAGGCTCTGAGCCCCAGCATTTT.

The chain links TRBV9 to TRBJ2-2; 7 bases match TRBD1. V gave up 4 bases and J gave up 1 base; unmatched junction bases: 4. This CDR3 contains 15 residues. In germline, CDR1 is SGDLS, CDR2 YYNGEE. DNA for the CDR3: TGTGCCAGCAGCCCCGGGACAGTGAACACCGGGGAGCTGTTTTTT. It yields the protein CASSPGTVNTGELFF.

This chain links TRBV28 with TRBJ2-7; the D is unclear. Germline values: CDR1 MDHEN, CDR2 SYDVKM. V was trimmed by 5 bases and J by 2 bases, leaving 16 bases between them. This CDR3 is built from 15 residues. CDR3 in amino acids: CASSPTTIDAYEQYV. The CDR3 DNA reads TGTGCCAGCAGTCCCACGACAATCGATGCCTACGAGCAGTACGTC.

The chain uses TRBV28 and TRBJ1-4, with TRBD1 matching over 7 bases. The CDR3 is made up of 16 amino acids. The V gene's germline CDR1 is MDHEN and CDR2 SYDVKM. The V segment lost 2 bases and the J segment 8 bases; nucleotides outside the gene matches: 11. The CDR3 is CASSLPQTGLREKLFF. The CDR3 DNA is TGTGCCAGCAGTTTACCCCAGACAGGGTTAAGGGAAAAACTGTTTTTT. The full variable domain, its missing parts supplied by reference TRBV28 and TRBJ1-4, is DVKVTQSSRYLVKRTGEKVFLECVQDMDHENMFWYRQDPGLGLRLIYFSYDVKMKEKGDIPEGYSVSREKKERFSLILESASTNQTSMYLCASSLPQTGLREKLFFGSGTQLSVL.

The chain couples TRBV5-1 to TRBJ1-2; tentative D call: TRBD1 (5 bases). The CDR3 covers 16 residues. Germline CDR1 reads SGHRS; CDR2 reads YFSETQ. V lost 4 bases to trimming and J lost 3 bases, with 19 bases between them. The CDR3 region is CASSLVPGGEDYGYTF. For the CDR3, the DNA is TGCGCCAGCAGCCTCGTACCCGGGGGGGAGGACTATGGCTACACCTTC.

The chain recombines TRBV6-4 with TRBJ2-3, with 9 bases fitting TRBD2. This CDR3 spans 14 amino acids. The V and J ends lost 4 bases and 5 bases, in that order; junction bases with no gene match: 4. CDR1 is MRHNA, CDR2 SNTAGT, per germline. CDR3 sequence reads: CASSGGGVGDTQYF. The CDR3, as DNA: TGTGCCAGCAGTGGCGGGGGGGTTGGAGATACGCAGTATTTT.

The rearrangement joins TRBV10-2 to TRBJ2-7; D possibly corresponds to TRBD1 (6 bases). The length of the CDR3 is 14 residues. Per the germline V gene, CDR1 is WSHSY and CDR2 is SAAADI. V lost 7 bases and J 13 bases, leaving 26 bases between the germline ends. CDR3 coding DNA: TGCGCCAGCACCTCAGAGGGGAACGTCAGGGGATTTTACTTC. Its protein is CASTSEGNVRGFYF.

This clone was seen once. J is TRBJ2-2 and V is TRBV5-1, with TRBD1 as a possible D gene (6 bases). Trimming took off 4 bases at V and 6 bases at J, with 10 bases between the two ends. The CDR3 is 13 residues long. CDR1 is SGHRS, CDR2 YFSETQ, per germline. The CDR3 sequence is CASSTQGSGELFF. The CDR3, as DNA: TGCGCCAGCAGCACACAGGGTTCCGGGGAGCTGTTTTTT.